The 16 T cell receptor beta chains in this list originate from one sample, sequenced in a study of blood T cell repertoires in COVID-19. Data came from immunoSEQ multiplex PCR; TCRdb stores just in-frame clones and leaves some out. Among about 110,000 clones, approximately 80% were seen once, and the ten largest hold around 6.7%. Sequencing was carried out using peripheral blood. All receptors derive from a woman aged 45-65 years with acute or convalescent COVID-19.

The chain combines TRBV5-1 with TRBJ2-2; the match to TRBD1 covers 9 bases. Per the germline V gene, CDR1 is SGHRS and CDR2 is YFSETQ. This CDR3 comprises 16 residues. V lost 3 bases, J lost 6 bases, and 9 bases stayed unmatched. The chain's CDR3 is CASSYSPGQGPGELFF. The CDR3 coding sequence is TGCGCCAGCAGCTACTCACCGGGACAGGGACCCGGGGAGCTGTTTTTT.

The rearrangement uses TRBV28 and TRBJ1-2; the D is unclear. The germline CDR1 and CDR2 sequences are MDHEN and SYDVKM. The ends were cut back, 7 bases at V and 5 bases at J, with 14 bases in the middle. This CDR3 has 13 residues. CDR3 in amino acids: CASTPQRVYGYTF. CDR3 DNA: TGTGCCAGCACCCCGCAGAGGGTGTATGGCTACACCTTC.

The V gene is TRBV19, the J gene TRBJ1-4, with 7 nucleotides matching TRBD1. CDR3 length equals 15 residues. Per the germline V gene, CDR1 is LNHDA and CDR2 is SQIVND (reference sequence). Losses at the gene ends were 6 bases for V and 3 bases for J; bases not matched to a gene: 7. DNA for the CDR3: TGTGCCAGTAGCCGCCGGGACAGCTCTAATGAAAAACTGTTTTTT. It codes for CASSRRDSSNEKLFF.

The genes are TRBV15 and TRBJ1-2; the match to TRBD1 covers 7 bases. The CDR3 runs to 15 residues. The junction had 8 bases not matched to a gene; V was cut back by 3 bases and J by 4 bases. Germline values: CDR1 LNHNV, CDR2 YYDKDF (reference sequence). The CDR3 sequence: CATSRGRQGPYGYTF. As DNA, the CDR3 is TGTGCCACCAGCAGGGGCCGACAGGGTCCCTATGGCTACACCTTC.

J is TRBJ2-7 and V is TRBV1; the table's D call of TRBD1 was not tested on the DNA. TRBV1 is described as a pseudogene. The CDR3 is made up of 14 amino acids. CDR3 amino acids: CTSSLDRASYEQYF. The CDR3 nucleotides read TGCACCAGCTCCCTGGACAGAGCCTCCTACGAGCAGTACTTC.

This sequence joins TRBV19 and TRBJ2-5, with D possibly matching TRBD2 (6 bases). The CDR3 totals 13 residues. Germline V gene sequence: CDR1 LNHDA, CDR2 SQIVND (reference sequence). V was clipped by 6 bases and J by 7 bases, with 15 bases between them. The CDR3 DNA reads TGTGCCAGTAGCGAGGGACTCTCCTCGACCCAGTACTTC. Protein: CASSEGLSSTQYF. Variable domain in full (rest from reference TRBV19 and TRBJ2-5): DGGITQSPKYLFRKEGQNVTLSCEQNLNHDAMYWYRQDPGQGLRLIYYSQIVNDFQKGDIAEGYSVSREKKESFPLTVTSAQKNPTAFYLCASSEGLSSTQYFGPGTRLLVL.

The rearrangement links TRBV13 to TRBJ2-2; 7 bases align to TRBD1. The germline CDR1 and CDR2 sequences are PRHDT and FYEKMQ (reference sequence). This CDR3 region has 15 residues. Trimming at V came to 1 base and at J to 4 bases, leaving 3 bases not matched to a gene. The CDR3 DNA is TGTGCCAGCAGCTTAGAAGCAGGGGGCACCGGGGAGCTGTTTTTT. Residues: CASSLEAGGTGELFF.

This clone appeared once. CDR3 sequence: CASSLDREGRRWDEQFF. CDR3 in DNA: TGTGCCAGCAGCTTAGACCGTGAGGGCAGGCGGTGGGATGAGCAGTTCTTC. The gene calls are TRBV11-2 and TRBJ2-1; possibly TRBD2 for D (5 bases). The CDR3 is 17 amino acids. Trimming took off 0 bases at V and 8 bases at J, with 20 bases between the two ends. Germline CDR1 and CDR2: SGHAT and FQNNGV. The full variable domain, its missing parts supplied by reference TRBV11-2 and TRBJ2-1, is EAGVAQSPRYKIIEKRQSVAFWCNPISGHATLYWYQQILGQGPKLLIQFQNNGVVDDSQLPKDRFSAERLKGVDSTLKIQPAKLEDSAVYLCASSLDREGRRWDEQFFGPGTRLTVL.

V is TRBV3-1 (or the pseudogene TRBV3-2) and J is TRBJ1-1; 7 bases agree with TRBD1. This CDR3 spans 16 amino acids. With V trimmed by 4 bases and J by 1 base, 9 bases remained unmatched. In germline, CDR1 is LGHDT, CDR2 YNNKEL (reference sequence). This chain's CDR3 is CASSPRYRQGNTEAFF. CDR3 coding DNA: TGTGCCAGCAGCCCGAGATACCGACAGGGGAACACTGAAGCTTTCTTT.

This clone was seen a single time. The chain links TRBV7-9 to TRBJ2-5; 7 bases map to TRBD2. CDR3 length equals 16 residues. V shed 3 bases, J shed 2 bases, and the junction held 9 bases outside the gene matches. The germline CDR1 and CDR2 sequences are SEHNR and FQNEAQ (reference sequence). As DNA, the CDR3 is TGTGCCAGCAGCTTTATGGCAGCGGGGAGACAAGAGACCCAGTACTTC. Amino acids: CASSFMAAGRQETQYF.

This chain links TRBV5-1 with TRBJ2-3; 10 bases fit TRBD2. The germline gives CDR1 SGHRS, CDR2 YFSETQ. Trimming at V came to 4 bases and at J to 7 bases, leaving 15 bases not matched to a gene. The CDR3 loop spans 17 amino acids. The CDR3 sequence is CASSPGVAGGSGNTQYF. CDR3 nucleotides: TGCGCCAGCAGCCCCGGGGTAGCGGGGGGTTCTGGAAATACGCAGTATTTT.

On this clone: At one end the junction does not follow the germline gene, possibly because of a read error. The chain links TRBV6-5 to TRBJ2-1; tentatively, D is TRBD1 (5 bases). This CDR3 has 12 residues. Looked up from germline, CDR1 is MNHEY and CDR2 is SVGAGI. The CDR3 loop reads CASSYAGQDHVF. CDR3 coding DNA: TGTGCCAGCAGTTACGCAGGGCAGGACCATGTCTTC.

V usage is TRBV5-6 and J usage is TRBJ2-7; 8 nucleotides match TRBD2. Germline V gives CDR1 SGHDT, CDR2 YYEEEE. The CDR3 consists of 17 residues. The trim removed 7 bases at V and 0 bases at J, leaving 15 bases unmatched. The CDR3: CASWPVAGGDSSYEQYF. The CDR3 DNA is TGTGCCAGCTGGCCTGTTGCGGGGGGCGATAGCTCCTACGAGCAGTACTTC.

The chain is built from TRBV18 and TRBJ1-6; D may be TRBD1 (5 bases). This CDR3 contains 14 residues. Looked up from germline, CDR1 is KGHSH and CDR2 is LQKENI. V was pared by 1 base and J by 5 bases, with 6 bases between. The CDR3 reads CASSPRQNNSPLHF. The CDR3 coding sequence is TGTGCCAGCTCACCACGACAGAATAATTCACCCCTCCACTTT. Full variable domain (outside the CDR3, taken from reference TRBV18 and TRBJ1-6): NAGVMQNPRHLVRRRGQEARLRCSPMKGHSHVYWYRQLPEEGLKFMVYLQKENIIDESGMPKERFSAEFPKEGPSILRIQQVVRGDSAAYFCASSPRQNNSPLHFGNGTRLTVT.

The chain couples TRBV4-1 to TRBJ1-6, with a weak D call TRBD1 (5 bases). The CDR3 runs to 15 residues. V shed 1 base and J shed 8 bases, with 12 bases lying between them. Germline V lookup: CDR1 MGHRA, CDR2 YSYEKL. This chain's CDR3 is CASSQVDTDDSPLHF. The CDR3 DNA reads as TGCGCCAGCAGCCAAGTGGACACGGATGATTCACCCCTCCACTTT.

This chain uses TRBV7-2 with TRBJ2-7; D is perhaps TRBD1 (5 bases). V was shortened by 0 bases and J by 5 bases, with 11 bases between the two germline ends. In germline, CDR1 is SGHTA, CDR2 FQGNSA. CDR3 length: 14 amino acids. The CDR3 here is CASSLATRVHEQYF. CDR3 DNA sequence: TGTGCCAGCAGCTTAGCGACCAGGGTACACGAGCAGTACTTC.